This T cell receptor (beta chain) derives from a study of T cell changes during pregnancy in multiple sclerosis. Per the germline V gene, CDR1 is SGDLS and CDR2 is YYNGEE. This CDR3 is 14 amino acids long. The V and J ends lost 4 bases and 3 bases respectively, with 8 bases between them. The protocol was immunoSEQ multiplex PCR, while the TCRdb copy is restricted to in-frame clones and leaves out a portion. The sample lists tens of thousands of clones, 93% occurring once. The count of this clone is one. This sequence joins TRBV9 and TRBJ1-6; D is ambiguous. This material consisted of CD8+ T cells from peripheral blood mononuclear cells, taken after pregnancy. The TCR originated in a female donor with multiple sclerosis, enrolled in a pregnancy study. The CDR3 spells CASSPRVYNSPLHF. Here the CDR3 DNA reads TGTGCCAGCAGCCCGCGGGTCTATAATTCACCCCTCCACTTT. The full variable domain, in which reference TRBV9 and TRBJ1-6 provide the parts outside the CDR3, is DSGVTQTPKHLITATGQRVTLRCSPRSGDLSVYWYQQSLDQGLQFLIQYYNGEERAKGNILERFSAQQFPDLHSELNLSSLELGDSALYFCASSPRVYNSPLHFGNGTRLTVT.